One and the same sample provided the 30 T cell receptor beta chains below, sequenced in a study of blood T cell repertoires in COVID-19. Sequenced by immunoSEQ multiplex PCR; TCRdb stores in-frame clones only, minus some. Of over 150,000 clones in the sample, roughly 83% are singletons; the top ten hold about 7%. Source material: peripheral blood. The source is a middle-aged woman with COVID-19, enrolled during active disease.

This clone was detected once. The gene calls are TRBV11-3 and TRBJ2-1; 10 nucleotides align to TRBD2. The CDR3 has 18 residues. V lost 5 bases, J lost 0 bases, and 10 bases stayed unmatched. Germline V gives CDR1 SGHNT, CDR2 YENEEA. The CDR3, as DNA: TGTGCCAGCAGCCGTCACCGCCGGACTAGCGGCTCCTACAATGAGCAGTTCTTC. This encodes CASSRHRRTSGSYNEQFF. The whole variable domain, remainder taken from reference TRBV11-3 and TRBJ2-1, is EAGVVQSPRYKIIEKKQPVAFWCNPISGHNTLYWYLQNLGQGPELLIRYENEEAVDDSQLPKDRFSAERLKGVDSTLKIQPAELGDSAVYLCASSRHRRTSGSYNEQFFGPGTRLTVL.

The chain is built from TRBV10-3 and TRBJ2-1, with D uncertain. Trimming stripped 6 bases from V and 4 bases from J, with 13 bases between. The CDR3 has 14 residues. From germline, CDR1 is ENHRY and CDR2 SYGVKD. This CDR3 reads CAIRRLVEYNEQFF. CDR3 DNA sequence: TGTGCCATCAGACGACTGGTTGAGTACAATGAGCAGTTCTTC.

The rearrangement links TRBV6-1 to TRBJ2-3, with D perhaps TRBD2 (5 bases). The CDR3 has 15 residues. V lost 7 bases and J lost 2, with 16 bases in between. Germline V gene data show CDR1 as MNHNS and CDR2 as SASEGT. As DNA, the CDR3 is TGTGCCAGCACCGAAGGTCGGGAAATCACAGATACGCAGTATTTT. It encodes CASTEGREITDTQYF.

The rearrangement joins TRBV29-1 to TRBJ1-1; possible D gene TRBD1, 6 bases. CDR1 and CDR2 (germline): SQVTM, ANQGSEA. The CDR3 sequence is 16 residues long. Between the trimmed V and J ends, which lost 4 bases and 5 bases, there was a span of 23 bases. The CDR3 loop reads CSVGGLGGKGSTEAFF. DNA of the CDR3: TGCAGCGTTGGGGGGTTAGGGGGTAAGGGTTCGACTGAAGCTTTCTTT.

V and J are TRBV5-1 and TRBJ1-1; TRBD1 agrees at 7 bases. The junction had 6 bases not matched to a gene; V was cut back by 3 bases and J by 1 base. The CDR3 covers 15 residues. Germline assignment: CDR1 SGHRS and CDR2 YFSETQ. The chain's CDR3 is CASSSRQGRNTEAFF. CDR3 nucleotide sequence: TGCGCCAGCAGCTCGAGACAGGGAAGGAACACTGAAGCTTTCTTT.

The chain combines TRBV7-2 with TRBJ2-7, with 10 bases lining up with TRBD1. Germline CDR1 is SGHTA and CDR2 is FQGNSA. The CDR3 spans 14 residues. V shed 5 bases and J 2 bases; nucleotides not matched to a gene: 3. The CDR3 DNA reads as TGTGCCAGCAGCCCCGGACAGGGGGCCTACGAGCAGTACTTC. Residues: CASSPGQGAYEQYF.

The chain recombines TRBV5-1 with TRBJ1-2, with TRBD1 matching 7 bases. Germline V gives CDR1 SGHRS, CDR2 YFSETQ. The length of the CDR3 is 13 residues. Losses at the gene ends were 4 bases for V and 5 bases for J; bases not matched to a gene: 5. The DNA of the CDR3 is TGCGCCAGCAGCGATAGGGACAGTTATGGCTACACCTTC. Translated, it gives CASSDRDSYGYTF.

The V gene is TRBV19, the J gene TRBJ2-7; D may be TRBD2 (6 bases). The V gene's germline CDR1 is LNHDA and CDR2 SQIVND (reference sequence). V gave up 6 bases and J gave up 1 base, with 19 bases separating them. The CDR3 spans 16 residues. The CDR3: CASRRSAGGESYEQYF. DNA of the CDR3: TGTGCCAGTAGGCGGTCCGCGGGCGGGGAGTCCTACGAGCAGTACTTC.

V usage is TRBV4-1 and J usage is TRBJ2-6, with TRBD1 matching 7 bases. Per the germline V gene, CDR1 is MGHRA and CDR2 is YSYEKL. The trim removed 1 base at V and 0 bases at J, leaving 3 bases unmatched. CDR3 length equals 17 residues. CDR3 nucleotides: TGCGCCAGCAGCCAAGGGGACAGCCACTCTGGGGCCAACGTCCTGACTTTC. Protein: CASSQGDSHSGANVLTF.

The chain links TRBV6-1 to TRBJ2-7; TRBD2 aligns across 10 bases. CDR3 length equals 15 residues. V shed 5 bases and J 0 bases; nucleotides not matched to a gene: 4. CDR1 is MNHNS, CDR2 SASEGT, per germline. Here the CDR3 reads CASSFLAGASYEQYF. The CDR3 DNA reads as TGTGCCAGCAGTTTCCTAGCGGGAGCCTCCTACGAGCAGTACTTC.

The J gene is TRBJ1-5, the V gene TRBV7-8; D is unresolved. Germline CDR1 SGHVS, CDR2 FQNEAQ. The CDR3 has 16 amino acids. The V end lost 4 bases, the J end lost 1 base, and 14 bases lay between the germline ends. Here the CDR3 DNA reads TGTGCCAGCAGCTCCACGACAAGGTTAAGCAATCAGCCCCAGCATTTT. This encodes CASSSTTRLSNQPQHF. Variable domain in full (rest from reference TRBV7-8 and TRBJ1-5): GAGVSQSPRYKVAKRGQDVALRCDPISGHVSLFWYQQALGQGPEFLTYFQNEAQLDKSGLPSDRFFAERPEGSVSTLKIQRTQQEDSAVYLCASSSTTRLSNQPQHFGDGTRLSIL.

This clone turned up a few times. The chain uses TRBV4-2 and TRBJ2-1; 10 positions agree with TRBD1. Germline CDR1 reads LGHNA; CDR2 reads YNFKEQ. This CDR3 has 15 residues. With V trimmed by 2 bases and J by 8 bases, 6 bases remained unmatched. The CDR3 bases are TGTGCCAGCAGCCAACCGGGACAGGGGCCACATGAGCAGTTCTTC. This gives the protein CASSQPGQGPHEQFF.

The V and J genes are TRBV18 and TRBJ2-7; D unresolved. The V end lost 3 bases, the J end lost 2 bases, and 11 bases lay between the germline ends. Germline lookup yields CDR1 KGHSH and CDR2 LQKENI. This CDR3 spans 14 amino acids. The CDR3 nucleotides are TGTGCCAGCTCACCCGACACCCAGACCTACGAGCAGTACTTC. Amino acids: CASSPDTQTYEQYF.

The chain has TRBV5-1 and TRBJ1-2, with D unclear. Germline V lookup: CDR1 SGHRS, CDR2 YFSETQ. V gave up 7 bases and J gave up 6 bases, with 19 bases separating them. The CDR3 runs 14 residues. The CDR3 here is CASATGAWENGYTF. The CDR3 DNA is TGCGCCAGCGCAACGGGCGCTTGGGAGAATGGCTACACCTTC.

The chain couples TRBV18 to TRBJ1-4, with D possibly TRBD1 on 5 matching bases. This CDR3 region has 16 residues. Germline CDR1 and CDR2: KGHSH and LQKENI. With 6 bases removed from V and 0 bases from J, the gap between germline ends came to 14 bases. CDR3 in DNA: TGTGCCAGCTCGCCCCTACAGGTTGCAACTAATGAAAAACTGTTTTTT. This sequence encodes CASSPLQVATNEKLFF.

This clone was picked up a small number of times. The V call is TRBV27, the J call TRBJ1-2, with D perhaps TRBD1 (5 bases). The V and J ends lost 3 bases and 8 bases respectively, with 16 bases between them. From germline, CDR1 is MNHEY and CDR2 SMNVEV (reference sequence). The CDR3 is 14 residues long. The CDR3 DNA reads as TGTGCCAGCAGTTTTATGGATTCGCCAGGGGGCTACACCTTC. Its protein product is CASSFMDSPGGYTF.

This chain joins TRBV5-1 and TRBJ2-3; no definite D call. Trimming pared 4 bases from V and 6 bases from J, leaving 6 bases between. The germline CDR1 and CDR2 sequences are SGHRS and YFSETQ. CDR3 size: 11 residues. The CDR3: CASSNHDTQYF. Written as DNA, the CDR3 is TGCGCCAGCAGCAATCATGATACGCAGTATTTT.

The V gene is TRBV9, the J gene TRBJ2-6; 7 nucleotides agree with TRBD1. The germline V gene has CDR1 SGDLS and CDR2 YYNGEE. V lost 0 bases to trimming and J lost 4 bases; unmatched junction nucleotides: 7. This CDR3 is built from 17 residues. This chain's CDR3 is CASSVGTGLSGANVLTF. The CDR3 DNA follows: TGTGCCAGCAGCGTAGGGACAGGCCTCTCCGGGGCCAACGTCCTGACTTTC.

This clone is a singleton in its sample. V is TRBV10-3 and J is TRBJ1-5; TRBD1 is a possible D gene (5 bases). This CDR3 comprises 16 residues. Between the trimmed V and J ends, which lost 5 bases and 3 bases, there was a span of 17 bases. Germline values: CDR1 ENHRY, CDR2 SYGVKD. The chain's CDR3 is CAISPRDRGFNQPQHF. CDR3 in DNA: TGTGCCATCAGTCCTCGGGATCGGGGGTTCAATCAGCCCCAGCATTTT.

The chain combines TRBV6-2 or TRBV6-3 with TRBJ2-5; tentatively, D is TRBD2 (6 bases). Trimming shortened V by 4 bases and J by 2 bases, and 20 bases separated the two germline ends. The CDR3 consists of 17 residues. CDR1 is MNHEY, CDR2 SVGEGT, per germline. In DNA form, the CDR3 reads TGTGCCAGCAGTTCCCTCAGACTAGTTCTTTTTCAAGAGACCCAGTACTTC. Translating gives CASSSLRLVLFQETQYF.

This chain links TRBV18 with TRBJ1-5, with TRBD1 matching over 9 bases. The germline CDR1 and CDR2 sequences are KGHSH and LQKENI. This CDR3 is 14 amino acids long. V lost 5 bases, J lost 4 bases, and 3 bases stayed unmatched. CDR3 nucleotides: TGTGCCAGCTCATCGGGACAGGGAAATCAGCCCCAGCATTTT. Residues: CASSSGQGNQPQHF.

This clone was counted once. Written as DNA, the CDR3 is TGTGCCAGCAGCTTATATGCCCGGGAGACCCAGTACTTC. It specifies CASSLYARETQYF. The chain is built from TRBV11-3 and TRBJ2-5, with D unresolved. Germline-derived CDR1 and CDR2 are SGHNT and YENEEA. CDR3 length equals 13 residues. V lost 2 bases and J 5 bases, leaving 9 bases between the germline ends.

The rearrangement joins TRBV7-9 to TRBJ2-5, with D possibly being TRBD1 (5 bases). CDR1 and CDR2 from the germline V gene are SEHNR and FQNEAQ (reference sequence). The CDR3 contains 14 residues. The ends were cut back, 7 bases at V and 5 bases at J, with 17 bases in the middle. The CDR3 is CASTLTGAGETQYF. Written as DNA, the CDR3 is TGTGCCAGCACTCTGACTGGGGCTGGGGAGACCCAGTACTTC.

The chain combines TRBV15 with TRBJ1-6; D is ambiguous. In germline, CDR1 is LNHNV, CDR2 YYDKDF (reference sequence). The V end lost 3 bases, the J end lost 2 bases, and 8 bases lay between the germline ends. This CDR3 region has 15 residues. In DNA form, the CDR3 reads TGTGCCACCAGCAGGGATGCGGCCTATAATTCACCCCTCCACTTT. This translates into CATSRDAAYNSPLHF. The whole variable domain, filled in from reference TRBV15 and TRBJ1-6, reads DAMVIQNPRYQVTQFGKPVTLSCSQTLNHNVMYWYQQKSSQAPKLLFHYYDKDFNNEADTPDNFQSRRPNTSFCFLDIRSPGLGDTAMYLCATSRDAAYNSPLHFGNGTRLTVT.

The J gene is TRBJ1-1, the V gene TRBV3-1 (or the pseudogene TRBV3-2); no reliable D call. This CDR3 has 14 residues. Germline values: CDR1 LGHDT, CDR2 YNNKEL (reference sequence). Trimming left V 5 bases short and J 5 bases short, with 15 bases between. The CDR3 region has the DNA TGTGCCAGCAGCGTCACCCCGGGTTTGACTGAAGCTTTCTTT. Encoded protein: CASSVTPGLTEAFF.

V is TRBV4-1 and J is TRBJ1-6; TRBD1 matches 8 bases. Germline V CDR1 and CDR2: MGHRA, YSYEKL. This CDR3 region has 17 residues. The junction had 8 bases not matched to a gene; V was cut back by 1 base and J by 6 bases. This CDR3 is CASSQADRVSGNSPLHF. The CDR3 bases are TGCGCCAGCAGCCAAGCGGACAGGGTTTCGGGTAATTCACCCCTCCACTTT.

V is TRBV19 and J is TRBJ1-1; TRBD1 aligns across 10 bases. The CDR3 sequence is 15 residues long. The V gene's germline CDR1 is LNHDA and CDR2 SQIVND (reference sequence). The junction had 4 bases not matched to a gene; V was cut back by 3 bases and J by 3 bases. The CDR3 region has the DNA TGTGCCAGTAGTATCTGGGACAGGGGTTACACTGAAGCTTTCTTT. It translates to CASSIWDRGYTEAFF.

The chain couples TRBV2 to TRBJ2-7; TRBD1 aligns across 7 bases. With V trimmed by 6 bases and J by 5 bases, 13 bases remained unmatched. This CDR3 contains 15 residues. The germline V gene encodes CDR1 SNHLY and CDR2 FYNNEI. CDR3 coding DNA: TGTGCCAGCAGCCCTTCCCGTGGGACAGAGAACGAGCAGTACTTC. Its protein product is CASSPSRGTENEQYF.

The count of this clone is one. The chain carries TRBV29-1 and TRBJ2-7; D call uncertain. In germline, CDR1 is SQVTM, CDR2 ANQGSEA. The CDR3 is 14 residues long. Trimming removed 0 bases at V and 1 base at J, with 10 bases between. The CDR3 sequence: CSVEDRAVSYEQYF. DNA of the CDR3: TGCAGCGTTGAAGACCGCGCCGTATCCTACGAGCAGTACTTC.

The gene calls are TRBV2 and TRBJ1-1, with D tentatively TRBD1 (5 bases). The germline V gene has CDR1 SNHLY and CDR2 FYNNEI. CDR3 length: 15 amino acids. V was clipped by 8 bases and J by 0 bases, with 16 bases between them. CDR3 loop: CASRMRGSLNTEAFF. The CDR3 bases are TGTGCCAGCCGGATGCGGGGGTCCTTGAACACTGAAGCTTTCTTT.